The present T cell receptor beta chain was sequenced within a study of read filtering for tumor transcriptome and immune sequencing. V was pared by 0 bases and J by 2 bases, with 18 bases between. This CDR3 region has 17 residues. The V gene's germline CDR1 is DFQATT and CDR2 SNEGSKA (reference sequence). Molecular barcoded adaptors covering alpha/delta and beta/gamma chains were used on around 370 ng RNA. TCRdb passed the reads through MiXCR, listing each CDR3 protein once. The sample includes 120,000 or so distinct CDR3 sequences, around 13% of them seen just once. This clonotype was recorded many times.

The sample consisted of a population of CD138-negative cells sorted from bone marrow. The V call is TRBV20-1, the J call TRBJ2-3; D is possibly TRBD1 (6 bases). This clonotype was sampled from a donor aged 40 or older with multiple myeloma. The CDR3 protein is CSAREIGQGTATDTQYF. The CDR3 nucleotides read TGCAGTGCTAGAGAGATTGGTCAGGGGACGGCCACAGATACGCAGTATTTT.